This is a list of T cell receptor beta chains from one sample in a study of Tregs in tolerant kidney transplant recipients. The data were produced by immunoSEQ multiplex PCR, yet TCRdb's version contains in-frame clones alone and is incomplete. Of 95,000 or so clones listed, approximately 93% are singletons. Here the sequenced sample was CD4+ T cells from blood (PBMCs), taken 12 months after the transplant. The source of these receptors is a human patient who received a combined kidney and bone marrow transplant. Some T cells here may be from the graft donor. CDR3s include the opening cysteine and the closing phenylalanine or tryptophan. The order of the fields is J gene, V gene, D gene, clone size, CDR3 length, CDR3 protein, CDR3 DNA. A D gene is named only where the DNA matches it firmly. Expanded clones get a size class; other rows say once, few or many, or leave the size out.

>TRBJ2-5|TRBV7-3|TRBD1|.|16
CASRLQGAPPKETQYF
TGTGCCAGCAGGTTACAGGGGGCGCCTCCAAAAGAGACCCAGTACTTC
>TRBJ1-3|TRBV2|.|.|13
CASSVQGRNTIYF
TGTGCCAGCAGTGTACAGGGTAGGAACACCATATATTTT
>TRBJ2-7|TRBV19|.|.|14
CASSPRPPPGEQYF
TGTGCCAGTAGTCCGCGACCTCCCCCGGGAGAGCAGTACTTC
>TRBJ1-1|TRBV5-5|.|.|15
CASTDSPRMNTEAFF
TGTGCCAGCACCGACAGTCCCCGCATGAACACTGAAGCTTTCTTT
>TRBJ2-3|TRBV5-1|.|.|14
CASSRDISTDTQYF
TGCGCCAGCAGCCGGGACATAAGCACAGATACGCAGTATTTT
>TRBJ2-1|TRBV7-2|TRBD2|.|14
CASSLVAGANEQFF
TGTGCCAGCAGCTTAGTGGCGGGAGCCAATGAGCAGTTCTTC
>TRBJ2-1|TRBV11-2|TRBD2|.|15
CASSLVGGSYNEQFF
TGTGCCAGCAGCTTAGTGGGAGGGTCCTACAATGAGCAGTTCTTC
>TRBJ2-5|TRBV25-1|.|.|16
CASSDMKTGEQETQYF
TGTGCCAGCAGTGATATGAAGACAGGAGAACAAGAGACCCAGTACTTC
>TRBJ1-2|TRBV19|.|.|15
CASTFRGGLGYGYTF
TGTGCCAGTACCTTCCGGGGGGGCTTGGGGTATGGCTACACCTTC
>TRBJ1-5|TRBV6-1|.|.|15
CASKRAVGGGQPQHF
TGTGCCAGCAAAAGGGCCGTAGGCGGGGGTCAGCCCCAGCATTTT
>TRBJ2-5|TRBV7-3|.|few|15
CASSLTGQPLETQYF
TGTGCCAGCAGCTTAACGGGACAACCCTTAGAGACCCAGTACTTC
>TRBJ2-5|TRBV7-2|TRBD2|.|13
CASSPRLAETQYF
TGTGCCAGCAGCCCGAGACTAGCCGAGACCCAGTACTTC
>TRBJ2-4|TRBV7-2|TRBD2|.|19
CASSLGGLKLAGPRNIQYF
TGTGCCAGCAGCTTAGGGGGACTAAAGCTAGCGGGCCCGAGGAACATTCAGTACTTC
>TRBJ2-2|TRBV2|TRBD1|few|15
CASRLDREKAGELFF
TGTGCCAGCAGGCTGGACAGGGAAAAGGCCGGGGAGCTGTTTTTT
>TRBJ2-7|TRBV15|.|once|15
CATSRVSVGGHEQYF
TGTGCCACCAGCAGAGTTTCCGTAGGCGGCCACGAGCAGTACTTC
>TRBJ2-2|TRBV19|TRBD1|.|15
CASTDRGLSTGELFF
TGTGCCAGTACGGACAGGGGGTTAAGCACCGGGGAGCTGTTTTTT
>TRBJ2-7|TRBV6-5|TRBD2|.|15
CASSTQLAGVYEQYF
TGTGCCAGCAGTACCCAACTAGCGGGGGTGTACGAGCAGTACTTC
>TRBJ1-2|TRBV7-2|.|.|11
CASSSSGGYTF
TGTGCCAGCAGCTCGAGCGGGGGCTACACCTTC
>TRBJ2-6|TRBV7-3|TRBD1|.|18
CASSFRGQGASGANVLTF
TGTGCCAGCAGCTTCAGGGGCCAGGGGGCTTCTGGGGCCAACGTCCTGACTTTC
>TRBJ2-7|TRBV5-4|TRBD2|.|15
CASSLGTSVSYEQYF
TGTGCCAGCAGCTTAGGGACTAGCGTCTCCTACGAGCAGTACTTC
>TRBJ2-3|TRBV10-3|.|.|14
CAISDRTGTDTQYF
TGTGCCATCAGTGACAGAACAGGGACAGATACGCAGTATTTT
>TRBJ2-1|TRBV9|TRBD2|.|16
CASSPELAGGYNEQFF
TGTGCCAGCAGCCCGGAGTTAGCGGGAGGTTACAATGAGCAGTTCTTC
>TRBJ1-2|TRBV7-8|.|once|14
CASSYIAGAPGYTF
TGTGCCAGCAGTTACATCGCAGGGGCGCCTGGCTACACCTTC
>TRBJ2-7|TRBV5-4|TRBD1|.|15
CASSLGTGGVYEQYF
TGTGCCAGCAGCTTGGGGACAGGGGGAGTGTACGAGCAGTACTTC
>TRBJ1-3|TRBV7-2|TRBD1|.|14
CASSLQGAGNTIYF
TGTGCCAGCAGCCTCCAGGGGGCTGGAAACACCATATATTTT
>TRBJ1-2|TRBV5-1|.|.|15
CASSRTSQGNYGYTF
TGCGCCAGCAGCCGGACCTCCCAGGGAAACTATGGCTACACCTTC
>TRBJ2-5|TRBV5-6|.|.|16
CASSLAGGARSETQYF
TGTGCCAGCAGCTTGGCGGGGGGCGCGAGGTCTGAGACCCAGTACTTC
>TRBJ2-5|TRBV7-2|TRBD2|.|13
CASSLAGGETQYF
TGTGCCAGCAGTCTAGCGGGAGGGGAGACCCAGTACTTC
>TRBJ1-2|TRBV10-3|.|.|13
CAISVGVAYGYTF
TGTGCCATCAGTGTAGGGGTTGCCTATGGCTACACCTTC
>TRBJ1-6|TRBV5-4|.|.|16
CASSLGQVRYNSPLHF
TGTGCCAGCAGCTTGGGACAGGTTCGCTATAATTCACCCCTCCACTTT
>TRBJ2-3|TRBV18|TRBD1|.|15
CASSPGTVDTDTQYF
TGTGCCAGCTCACCCGGGACAGTAGACACAGATACGCAGTATTTT
>TRBJ1-1|TRBV29-1|.|.|15
CSVRNARNLNTEAFF
TGCAGCGTTCGTAACGCCAGGAACCTGAACACTGAAGCTTTCTTT
>TRBJ1-1|TRBV11-1|.|.|14
CASSLIPKNTEAFF
TGTGCCAGCAGCTTAATCCCCAAGAACACTGAAGCTTTCTTT
>TRBJ1-4|TRBV5-1|.|.|16
CASSLVGGGGAEKPFF
TGCGCCAGCAGCTTGGTTGGAGGGGGGGGTGCTGAAAAACCGTTTTTT
>TRBJ2-2|TRBV7-7|.|.|15
CANNLTGANTGELFF
TGTGCCAATAACCTAACGGGGGCGAACACCGGGGAGCTGTTTTTT
>TRBJ2-7|TRBV9|.|once|14
CASSVGNSPLEQYF
TGTGCCAGCAGCGTAGGGAACAGCCCTCTCGAGCAGTACTTC
>TRBJ1-1|TRBV15|TRBD1|.|14
CATSRDRGNTEAFF
TGTGCCACCAGCAGGGACAGGGGGAACACTGAAGCTTTCTTT
>TRBJ2-3|TRBV21-1|.|.|17
CASTRRLAGACTDTQYF
TGTGCCAGCACCCGGAGACTAGCGGGAGCTTGCACAGATACGCAGTATTTT
>TRBJ2-7|TRBV19|.|.|15
CASSIVGEPTYEQYF
TGTGCCAGTAGTATAGTCGGGGAACCTACCTACGAGCAGTACTTC
>TRBJ2-6|TRBV12-5|TRBD1|.|20
CASGLVRGRDSVAGANVLTF
TGTGCTAGTGGTTTGGTAAGGGGACGGGACAGTGTAGCTGGGGCCAACGTCCTGACTTTC
>TRBJ1-6|TRBV30|TRBD1|.|18
CAWTGGTGRGSYNSPLHF
TGTGCCTGGACCGGAGGGACAGGGAGAGGGTCCTATAATTCCCCCCTCCACTTT
>TRBJ2-2|TRBV19|.|.|13
CASSNDAPGSCFF
.
>TRBJ1-3|TRBV19|.|.|14
CASSMEGTGNTIYF
TGTGCCAGTAGTATGGAGGGAACTGGAAACACCATATATTTT
>TRBJ1-3|TRBV5-1|.|.|15
CASSPWRAGQDTIYF
TGCGCCAGCAGCCCCTGGAGGGCGGGGCAGGACACCATATATTTT
>TRBJ1-6|TRBV28|TRBD1|.|14
CASSRTGGDSPLHF
TGTGCCAGCAGTCGAACAGGGGGCGATTCACCCCTCCACTTT
>TRBJ2-3|TRBV9|TRBD2|.|16
CASSPPGLAGQDTQYF
TGTGCCAGCAGCCCACCGGGACTAGCGGGGCAAGATACGCAGTATTTT
>TRBJ2-2|TRBV7-3|TRBD2|.|16
CASSLLLAGGTGELFF
TGTGCCAGCAGTCTTCTCCTAGCGGGGGGGACCGGGGAGCTGTTTTTT
>TRBJ2-5|TRBV11-2|TRBD1|.|14
CASSRDRVEETQYF
TGTGCCAGCAGCCGGGACAGGGTGGAAGAGACCCAGTACTTC
>TRBJ1-1|TRBV6-5|TRBD1|.|12
CATHRGLTEAFF
TGTGCCACACACAGGGGGCTCACTGAAGCTTTCTTT
>TRBJ2-7|TRBV4-3|.|once|16
CASSQDFSRSSYEQYF
TGCGCCAGCAGCCAAGATTTTTCCAGGTCATCCTACGAGCAGTACTTC
>TRBJ1-6|TRBV25-1|.|.|15
CASSDSGESFSPLHF
TGTGCCAGCAGTGATTCGGGGGAATCCTTTTCACCCCTCCACTTT
>TRBJ2-3|TRBV7-7|TRBD1|.|15
CASSLGQGGGDTQYF
TGTGCCAGCAGCCTCGGACAGGGTGGCGGGGATACGCAGTATTTT
>TRBJ1-6|TRBV30|.|.|13
CAWRTHYNSPLHF
TGTGCCTGGAGGACACATTATAATTCCCCCCTCCACTTT
>TRBJ1-6|TRBV10-3|.|.|16
CAISERRSSYNSPLHF
TGTGCCATCAGTGAGAGGAGGAGCTCCTATAATTCACCCCTCCACTTT